The 15 T cell receptor beta chains below were found in one sample sequenced in a study of CXCR3-negative and CXCR3-positive naive CD8 T cells. Preparation of TRB cDNA libraries relied on 5' RACE carrying UMI labels. TCRdb reworked the 5' RACE reads into one entry per CDR3 protein, no DNA. The data show roughly 89,000 distinct CDR3 sequences, and the top ten clones hold about 1%. Source material: naive CXCR3- CD8+ T cells from blood. Subset in this sample: CD45RO-CCR7+CD27+CD95- naive CD8+ T cells lacking CXCR3 (TNR3-). Receptor source: a human donor in good health. Some clones in this sample may be carry-over from other donors' samples.

The chain recombines TRBV28 with TRBJ2-1; as DNA is missing, the TRBD2 call by TCRdb cannot be tested. The CDR3 is made up of 15 amino acids. CDR1 MDHEN and CDR2 SYDVKM come from the germline V gene. The CDR3 spells CASSSPGLADNEQFF.

V and J are TRBV6-6 and TRBJ2-5. The CDR3 has 12 residues. CDR1 MNHNY and CDR2 SVGAGI come from the germline V gene (reference sequence). This CDR3 is CASSYSTETQYF.

The chain links TRBV29-1 to TRBJ1-1; TCRdb lists TRBD1, though no DNA is available to test this call. This CDR3 contains 13 residues. CDR1 and CDR2 (germline): SQVTM, ANQGSEA. The CDR3 reads CSVELGAEAEAFF.

This sequence joins TRBV12-3 or TRBV12-4 and TRBJ1-5; the TCRdb D gene call, TRBD1, has no DNA to confirm it. The CDR3 spans 15 residues. The CDR3 protein is CASSPTGIGNQPQHF.

The chain has TRBV12-3 or TRBV12-4 and TRBJ2-7; the TRBD2 assignment by TCRdb is unverifiable without DNA. This CDR3 is built from 14 residues. The CDR3 reads CASSLTGPGYEQYF.

The chain combines TRBV29-1 with TRBJ2-1; lacking DNA, the TRBD1 call made by TCRdb goes unchecked. The CDR3 sequence is 14 residues long. The V gene's germline CDR1 is SQVTM and CDR2 ANQGSEA. CDR3 amino acids: CSVERQALSLGQFF.

This chain uses TRBV6-6 with TRBJ2-5. Germline V CDR1 and CDR2: MNHNY, SVGAGI (reference sequence). This CDR3 is built from 13 residues. CDR3 residues: CASSSSRQETQYF.

This sequence joins TRBV7-2 and TRBJ2-7; TCRdb picks TRBD2, but there is no DNA to check that call. Germline values: CDR1 SGHTA, CDR2 FQGNSA. The CDR3 runs to 14 residues. CDR3 in amino acids: CASSSPGLSYEQYF.

The gene calls are TRBV14 and TRBJ1-4; TCRdb's D call, TRBD1, is unchecked because there is no DNA. This CDR3 contains 17 residues. Germline CDR1 is SGHDN and CDR2 is FVKESK. CDR3 region: CASSQELGEDPSEKLFF.

The J gene is TRBJ2-1, the V gene TRBV28; without DNA, the TCRdb call of TRBD1 cannot be checked. The CDR3 length is 14 residues. Germline V gene data show CDR1 as MDHEN and CDR2 as SYDVKM. CDR3 protein: CASLRDGSYNEQFF.

The CDR3: CSVVGGGYEQYF. The chain has TRBV29-1 and TRBJ2-7. The germline V gene has CDR1 SQVTM and CDR2 ANQGSEA. The CDR3 sequence is 12 residues long.

The V gene is TRBV29-1, the J gene TRBJ2-3; TCRdb's D call, TRBD2, is unchecked because there is no DNA. The CDR3 has 19 amino acids. Germline V gene lookup returns CDR1 SQVTM and CDR2 ANQGSEA. The CDR3 protein is CSVGLDGDRALRMRITQYF.

This rearrangement joins TRBV7-9 to TRBJ1-2; TCRdb's assignment of TRBD1 cannot be checked, as there is no DNA. The germline V gene encodes CDR1 SEHNR and CDR2 FQNEAQ (reference sequence). This CDR3 is built from 13 residues. CDR3 protein: CASSPGPNYGYTF.

The chain couples TRBV28 to TRBJ2-3; TCRdb designates TRBD2, a call that cannot be tested without DNA. This CDR3 comprises 16 residues. CDR1 is MDHEN, CDR2 SYDVKM, per germline. CDR3 amino acids: CASSFISSGGLDTQYF.

The chain employs TRBV2 and TRBJ2-7; TCRdb designates TRBD1, a call that cannot be tested without DNA. CDR3 size: 13 residues. CDR1 and CDR2 (germline): SNHLY, FYNNEI. The CDR3 here is CASRHRDPYEQYF.